The TCR beta chain under discussion was sequenced for a study of identical twins. Study observations and caveats: Among monozygotic twins, out-of-frame TCR alpha sharing exceeded what models predicted.

cDNA carried unique molecular identifiers, and a universal primer site was added by template switching. Each CDR3 protein gets one entry after TCRdb re-called the 5' RACE reads with MiXCR. The sample shows approximately 670,000 distinct CDR3 sequences, roughly 6% of them seen only once. The CDR3 length is 17 residues. Germline CDR1 reads SGHVS; CDR2 reads FQNEAQ. V was cut by 4 bases and J by 2 bases, with 21 bases left in between. This clonotype was counted many times. Its antigen is unidentified. The receptor was isolated from a young man in good health. The sample consisted of naive T cells sorted from blood. The V and J genes are TRBV7-8 and TRBJ2-7; D may be TRBD2 (5 bases). The chain's CDR3 is CASSSSGRLAGTYEQYV. The CDR3, as DNA: TGTGCCAGCAGCTCATCCGGACGGCTAGCCGGTACCTACGAGCAGTACGTC.